This T cell receptor (beta chain) was sequenced in a study of blood T cell repertoires in COVID-19. Study in general: The analysed material was cDNA or gDNA that came from T cells, B-cell-depleted T cells, or PBMCs.

Data came from immunoSEQ multiplex PCR; TCRdb stores just in-frame clones and leaves some out. The sample has about 410,000 clones; roughly 88% are singletons. Germline trimming cut 1 base from V and 12 bases from J; bases unmatched to any gene: 8. The CDR3 extends over 13 amino acids. Germline V gene lookup returns CDR1 LGHDT and CDR2 YNNKEL (reference sequence). Sequenced sample: peripheral blood. The origin of this receptor is a woman aged 30 to 39 with active or convalescent COVID-19. V usage is TRBV3-1 (or the pseudogene TRBV3-2) and J usage is TRBJ2-7; 8 bases agree with TRBD1. CDR3 sequence reads: CASSQGRTGSGYF. Written as DNA, the CDR3 is TGTGCCAGCAGCCAAGGTCGGACAGGGTCGGGGTACTTC.